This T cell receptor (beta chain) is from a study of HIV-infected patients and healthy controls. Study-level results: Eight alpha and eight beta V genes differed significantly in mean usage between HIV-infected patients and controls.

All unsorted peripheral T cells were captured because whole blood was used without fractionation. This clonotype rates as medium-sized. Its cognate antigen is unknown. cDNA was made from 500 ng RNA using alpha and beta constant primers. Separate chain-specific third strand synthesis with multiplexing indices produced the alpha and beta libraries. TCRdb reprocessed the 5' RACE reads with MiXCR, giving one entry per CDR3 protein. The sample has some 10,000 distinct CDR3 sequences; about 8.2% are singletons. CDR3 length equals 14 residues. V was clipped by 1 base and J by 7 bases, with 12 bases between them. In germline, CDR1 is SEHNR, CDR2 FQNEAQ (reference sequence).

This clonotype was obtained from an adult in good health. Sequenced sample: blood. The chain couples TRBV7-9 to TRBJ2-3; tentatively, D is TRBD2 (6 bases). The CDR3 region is CASSLGGNSNTQYF. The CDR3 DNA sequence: TGTGCCAGCAGCTTAGGCGGGAATAGTAATACGCAGTATTTT.